A single sample gave rise to the 17 T cell receptor beta chains below, sequenced in a study of OX40 agonist ivuxolimab in advanced cancers. Sequencing used immunoSEQ multiplex PCR; TCRdb keeps in-frame clones, though not all of them. The sample shows some 11,000 clones, just under 75% of them seen only once. The source material was CD4+ or CD8+ T cells sorted from blood, sampled in a trial of the OX40 agonist ivuxolimab. These receptors were taken from an adult with an advanced solid tumor such as melanoma, head and neck, liver or kidney cancer.

The V gene is TRBV27, the J gene TRBJ1-4; D is unclear. The CDR3 spans 13 residues. Germline V CDR1 and CDR2: MNHEY, SMNVEV (reference sequence). CDR3 amino acids: CASGMGTNEKLFF. In DNA, the CDR3 is TGTGCTTCGGGGATGGGAACTAATGAAAAACTGTTTTTT.

The V call is TRBV28, the J call TRBJ1-2; TRBD1 is a possible D gene (6 bases). CDR3 length: 14 amino acids. Deletions cut 2 bases from V and 3 bases from J, with 10 bases between. Germline assignment: CDR1 MDHEN and CDR2 SYDVKM. The CDR3 reads CASSLPDSYYGYTF. Here the CDR3 DNA reads TGTGCCAGCAGTTTACCGGACAGCTACTATGGCTACACCTTC.

The table lists this clone with a few counts. The rearrangement links TRBV7-9 to TRBJ1-4; D is ambiguous. Germline loops: CDR1 SEHNR, CDR2 FQNEAQ (reference sequence). The CDR3 runs to 15 residues. V lost 0 bases to trimming and J lost 3 bases, with 8 bases between them. CDR3 bases: TGTGCCAGCAGCTTAGCCCGGATTGCTAATGAAAAACTGTTTTTT. This codes for CASSLARIANEKLFF.

The genes are TRBV7-8 and TRBJ2-1, with 10 positions matching TRBD2. This CDR3 comprises 15 residues. Germline CDR1 is SGHVS and CDR2 is FQNEAQ. Unmatched junction bases numbered 2, after V lost 4 bases and J lost 2 bases. The CDR3 reads CASSSSGGAYNEQFF. The CDR3 coding sequence is TGTGCCAGCAGCTCGAGCGGGGGGGCCTACAATGAGCAGTTCTTC.

The V call is TRBV2, the J call TRBJ2-7; TRBD1 aligns across 10 bases. CDR1 and CDR2 (germline): SNHLY, FYNNEI. The CDR3 spans 14 residues. V trimming: 3 bases; J trimming: 7 bases; junction bases outside the gene matches: 6. CDR3 region: CASSDGQGVVEQYF. CDR3 sequence (DNA): TGTGCCAGCAGTGATGGACAGGGGGTCGTAGAGCAGTACTTC.

This chain links TRBV19 with TRBJ2-3; 9 nucleotides align to TRBD2. The CDR3 runs 16 residues. V was pared by 3 bases and J by 6 bases, with 10 bases of the junction left unmatched. Germline V lookup: CDR1 LNHDA, CDR2 SQIVND (reference sequence). CDR3 coding DNA: TGTGCCAGTAGTATTAGCGGGAGAGTTGAGTCGGATACGCAGTATTTT. This encodes CASSISGRVESDTQYF.

The rearrangement links TRBV27 to TRBJ2-7; D unclear. Looked up from germline, CDR1 is MNHEY and CDR2 is SMNVEV (reference sequence). Deletions cut 6 bases from V and 7 bases from J, with 19 bases between. The CDR3 has 14 residues. CDR3 sequence (DNA): TGTGCCAGCAGCCGAACCCGTGCCCCTAAAGAGCAGTACTTC. Translation: CASSRTRAPKEQYF.

The chain employs TRBV5-6 and TRBJ2-2; maybe TRBD1 (5 bases). This CDR3 is built from 15 residues. The germline V gene has CDR1 SGHDT and CDR2 YYEEEE. V lost 0 bases to trimming and J lost 4 bases, with 10 bases between them. CDR3 amino acids: CASSLVSRATGELFF. The CDR3 nucleotides are TGTGCCAGCAGCTTGGTATCCAGGGCCACCGGGGAGCTGTTTTTT.

The chain carries TRBV5-5 and TRBJ2-1, with 11 bases matching TRBD2. The V segment lost 4 bases and the J segment 4 bases; nucleotides outside the gene matches: 4. The CDR3 is 15 amino acids. In germline, CDR1 is SGHKS, CDR2 YYEKEE (reference sequence). Here the CDR3 DNA reads TGTGCCAGCAGCCCCGGGACTAGCGGATACAATGAGCAGTTCTTC. Residues: CASSPGTSGYNEQFF.

This clone came up a few times. The V and J genes are TRBV5-4 and TRBJ1-1; a possible D gene is TRBD1 (5 bases). V gave up 4 bases and J gave up 5 bases, with 15 bases separating them. The CDR3 has 14 residues. CDR1 SGHNT and CDR2 YYREEE come from the germline V gene (reference sequence). The CDR3 here is CASSISGRRTEAFF. The CDR3 DNA follows: TGTGCCAGCAGCATTTCAGGGAGACGAACTGAAGCTTTCTTT.

This sequence joins TRBV6-1 and TRBJ2-1; a possible D gene is TRBD2 (6 bases). Trimming took 5 bases from V and 4 from J, leaving 15 bases between them. The CDR3 is 15 amino acids. CDR1 is MNHNS and CDR2 is SASEGT in the germline V gene. The CDR3 loop is CASSSWGETYNEQFF. As DNA, the CDR3 is TGTGCCAGCAGTTCGTGGGGGGAGACTTACAATGAGCAGTTCTTC.

The chain recombines TRBV7-2 with TRBJ1-4, with D perhaps TRBD1 (6 bases). This CDR3 comprises 16 residues. V lost 2 bases and J 7 bases, leaving 17 bases between the germline ends. In germline, CDR1 is SGHTA, CDR2 FQGNSA. CDR3 protein: CASSLYRGRVGEKLFF. In nucleotides, the CDR3 is TGTGCCAGCAGCTTATATCGGGGGCGCGTTGGTGAAAAACTGTTTTTT.

The V call is TRBV7-9, the J call TRBJ2-7, with D perhaps TRBD1 or TRBD2 (5 bases each). V lost 5 bases, J lost 2 bases, and 16 bases lay in between. This CDR3 region has 15 residues. Germline-derived CDR1 and CDR2 are SEHNR and FQNEAQ (reference sequence). The CDR3 DNA sequence: TGTGCCAGCAGCCCAGAGAGGGACGGCCCCTACGAGCAGTACTTC. Translated: CASSPERDGPYEQYF.

V is TRBV28 and J is TRBJ2-3, with D perhaps assigned TRBD1 or TRBD2 (5 bases each). The CDR3 consists of 14 residues. The germline V and J ends were trimmed by 5 bases and 6 bases, with 15 bases remaining between them. The germline CDR1 and CDR2 sequences are MDHEN and SYDVKM. CDR3 amino acids: CASSLEGRVDTQYF. CDR3 in DNA: TGTGCCAGCAGTCTCGAGGGACGGGTGGATACGCAGTATTTT.

The chain joins TRBV2 to TRBJ1-5, with D perhaps matching TRBD1 (6 bases). The CDR3 runs to 15 residues. V lost 8 bases and J lost 5, with 19 bases in between. Per the germline V gene, CDR1 is SNHLY and CDR2 is FYNNEI. CDR3 region: CASSDGGAGYQPQHF. CDR3 DNA sequence: TGTGCCAGCTCGGATGGGGGGGCTGGGTATCAGCCCCAGCATTTT.

A single count supports this clone. The chain couples TRBV5-6 to TRBJ2-7; D is undetermined. CDR1 is SGHDT, CDR2 YYEEEE, per germline. The V and J ends lost 0 bases and 5 bases respectively, with 3 bases between them. This CDR3 comprises 11 residues. For the CDR3, the DNA is TGTGCCAGCAGCTTGGAAAACGAGCAGTACTTC. This sequence encodes CASSLENEQYF.

In nucleotides, the CDR3 is TGTGCCAGCAGTCCTGAAACCGGGGAGCTGTTTTTT. Encoded protein: CASSPETGELFF. The chain is built from TRBV6-5 and TRBJ2-2, with D hard to call. The V gene's germline CDR1 is MNHEY and CDR2 SVGAGI. The V end was cut by 5 bases, the J end by 5 bases, with 6 bases between. The CDR3 length is 12 residues.